Shown below are 20 T cell receptor beta chains from a single sample sequenced in a study of breast tumors, draining lymph nodes, adjacent tissues. TCRdb ran MiXCR on the multiplex PCR reads and lists one entry per CDR3 protein. In the table there are tens of thousands of distinct CDR3 sequences, more than 20% of which are singletons. Sequencing input: breast tumor tissue. Source of these receptors: a female donor with breast cancer. Some clones in this sample may be carry-over from other donors' samples.

As concerns this clonotype: A read error is possible here, since a much larger clone lies one base away. The rearrangement links TRBV6-1 to TRBJ1-2, with 9 bases aligning to TRBD1. The CDR3 is 15 residues long. The V gene's germline CDR1 is MNHNS and CDR2 SASEGT. With V trimmed by 7 bases and J by 7 bases, 13 bases remained unmatched. DNA of the CDR3: TGTGCCAGCAAGTCCGGGACAGGGAAGGGCTGTGGCTACACCTTC. Amino acids: CASKSGTGKGCGYTF.

This clonotype has a count of ten or more. The CDR3 is CASSYAGNTIYF. CDR3 sequence (DNA): TGTGCCAGCAGTTACGCTGGAAACACCATATATTTT. The V and J genes are TRBV6-6 and TRBJ1-3; no definite D call. The germline CDR1 and CDR2 sequences are MNHNY and SVGAGI (reference sequence). This CDR3 region has 12 residues. V was pared by 2 bases and J by 2 bases, with 1 base between.

The table lists this clonotype with many counts. V usage is TRBV19 and J usage is TRBJ2-2, with unresolved D. Germline V CDR1 and CDR2: LNHDA, SQIVND (reference sequence). V gave up 3 bases and J gave up 7 bases, with 6 bases separating them. The CDR3 consists of 12 residues. The CDR3 DNA follows: TGTGCCAGTAGTATCTTGTTCGGGGAGCTGTTTTTT. The encoded protein is CASSILFGELFF.

This clonotype was detected many times. The germline gene is not matched at one end of the junction; a read error may be the cause. V gene TRBV10-1 combines with J gene TRBJ1-3, with unresolved D. The CDR3 spans 11 residues. The germline gives CDR1 WNHNN, CDR2 SYGVQD (reference sequence). The chain's CDR3 is CASSESPGPDF. For the CDR3, the DNA is TGCGCCAGCAGTGAGTCTCCGGGCCCCGATTTT.

This sequence joins TRBV12-3 or TRBV12-4 and TRBJ1-6; 11 bases are a match to TRBD1. This CDR3 has 16 amino acids. V gave up 4 bases and J gave up 4 bases; unmatched junction bases: 3. The CDR3 loop is CASSSGQGAYNSPLHF. The CDR3 DNA follows: TGTGCCAGCAGTTCCGGACAGGGGGCTTATAATTCACCCCTCCACTTT.

This clonotype was recorded at least ten times. CDR3 coding DNA: TGTGCCAGCAGTTCCGCGGGGGTCTCCTACGAGCAGTACTTC. The encoded protein is CASSSAGVSYEQYF. This chain uses TRBV27 with TRBJ2-7; 7 bases align to TRBD2. Germline CDR1 MNHEY, CDR2 SMNVEV (reference sequence). This CDR3 has 14 residues. V shed 4 bases and J 0 bases; nucleotides not matched to a gene: 3.

This clonotype was counted many times. This chain connects TRBV20-1 to TRBJ1-2, with TRBD1 identical over 10 bases. The trim removed 4 bases at V and 7 bases at J, leaving 18 bases unmatched. Germline CDR1 reads DFQATT; CDR2 reads SNEGSKA (reference sequence). The length of the CDR3 is 17 residues. As DNA, the CDR3 is TGCAGTGCTAAACCACCGGGACAGGGGATCAGGAGGGGTGGCTACACCTTC. It codes for CSAKPPGQGIRRGGYTF.

This clonotype was found many times. The V gene is TRBV10-3, the J gene TRBJ2-7, with D perhaps TRBD1 (5 bases). With 5 bases removed from V and 3 bases from J, the gap between germline ends came to 8 bases. Germline-derived CDR1 and CDR2 are ENHRY and SYGVKD. CDR3 length: 12 residues. This chain's CDR3 is CAISPRDYEQYF. The CDR3 DNA follows: TGTGCCATCAGTCCCAGGGACTACGAGCAGTACTTC.

V is TRBV6-2 or TRBV6-3 and J is TRBJ1-2; D not certain. The germline V gene encodes CDR1 MNHEY and CDR2 SVGEGT. V lost 2 bases to trimming and J lost 7 bases, with 14 bases between them. This CDR3 has 14 amino acids. For the CDR3, the DNA is TGTGCCAGCAGTTACCAGGCCCTTATGGGTGGCTACACCTTC. This translates into CASSYQALMGGYTF.

At least ten counts were recorded for this clonotype. The genes are TRBV28 and TRBJ1-5, with D uncertain. V gave up 2 bases and J gave up 7 bases, with 9 bases separating them. Germline CDR1 reads MDHEN; CDR2 reads SYDVKM. The CDR3 spans 13 residues. The DNA of the CDR3 is TGTGCCAGCAGTTTAGGACTGTCACAGCCCCAGCATTTT. Translated: CASSLGLSQPQHF.

There are many counts of this clonotype. This rearrangement joins TRBV11-2 to TRBJ1-2; no clear D gene. This CDR3 is 17 amino acids long. The germline V gene encodes CDR1 SGHAT and CDR2 FQNNGV. V was clipped by 0 bases and J by 3 bases, with 17 bases between them. The CDR3 is CASSLDRPGRRHYGYTF. CDR3 DNA: TGTGCCAGCAGCTTAGACAGGCCGGGCAGAAGGCACTATGGCTACACCTTC.

Details on this clonotype: Possible read error: a much larger clone is one base away. The V gene is TRBV30, the J gene TRBJ1-2, with a tentative D call TRBD1 (5 bases). From germline, CDR1 is GTSNPN and CDR2 SVGIG (reference sequence). CDR3 length: 13 residues. Trimming cost V 0 bases and J 7 bases, with 12 bases left between them. The DNA for the CDR3 is TGTGCCTGGAGTGTACCGGGGGTTGGTGGCTACACCTTC. Its protein product is CAWSVPGVGGYTF. Looking up the rest from reference TRBV30 and TRBJ1-2 gives the full variable domain: SQTIHQWPATLVQPVGSPLSLECTVEGTSNPNLYWYRQAAGRGLQLLFYSVGIGQISSEVPQNLSASRPQDRQFILSSKKLLLSDSGFYLCAWSVPGVGGYTFGSGTRLTVV.

This clonotype was seen ten or more times. This chain links TRBV7-9 with TRBJ2-1; D might be TRBD1 (5 bases). Trimming stripped 5 bases from V and 0 bases from J, with 14 bases between. This CDR3 contains 16 residues. Germline V gene lookup returns CDR1 SEHNR and CDR2 FQNEAQ (reference sequence). CDR3 coding DNA: TGTGCCAGCAGCGGCCTAACAGGAAGCTCCTACAATGAGCAGTTCTTC. Translated, it gives CASSGLTGSSYNEQFF. Full variable domain (missing parts from reference TRBV7-9 and TRBJ2-1): DTGVSQNPRHKITKRGQNVTFRCDPISEHNRLYWYRQTLGQGPEFLTYFQNEAQLEKSRLLSDRFSAERPKGSFSTLEIQRTEQGDSAMYLCASSGLTGSSYNEQFFGPGTRLTVL.

This clonotype was seen many times. This chain connects TRBV10-3 to TRBJ2-5; 7 bases are a match to TRBD1. From germline, CDR1 is ENHRY and CDR2 SYGVKD. With V trimmed by 10 bases and J by 3 bases, 11 bases remained unmatched. The CDR3 is 14 amino acids. The CDR3 coding sequence is TGTGCCACTAAAGAGACAGGGCGGGAAGAGACCCAGTACTTC. Residues: CATKETGREETQYF.

The chain links TRBV3-1 to TRBJ2-4, with TRBD1 matching 7 bases. Losses at the gene ends were 1 base for V and 9 bases for J; bases not matched to a gene: 9. Germline V gene data show CDR1 as LGHDT and CDR2 as YNNKEL (reference sequence). This CDR3 contains 15 residues. The CDR3 is CASSQGWTGLAIQYF. The CDR3 coding sequence is TGTGCCAGCAGCCAAGGTTGGACAGGCCTAGCCATTCAGTACTTC.

This clonotype was recorded many times. The CDR3 sequence: CAGAVYSGANVLTF. DNA for the CDR3: TGCGCCGGCGCTGTCTACTCTGGGGCCAACGTCCTGACTTTC. This chain uses TRBV5-1 with TRBJ2-6; D is unresolved. This CDR3 has 14 amino acids. With 10 bases removed from V and 0 bases from J, the gap between germline ends came to 11 bases. From germline, CDR1 is SGHRS and CDR2 YFSETQ.

This clonotype has ten or more counts. The chain joins TRBV10-1 to TRBJ1-4; D is unclear. Germline-derived CDR1 and CDR2 are WNHNN and SYGVQD (reference sequence). The CDR3 covers 14 residues. V lost 4 bases, J lost 2 bases, and 8 bases lay in between. CDR3 sequence (DNA): TGCGCCAGCAGTGGCTCGGGGACTAATGAAAAACTGTTTTTT. It translates to CASSGSGTNEKLFF.

This clonotype came up many times. V and J are TRBV4-1 and TRBJ1-5; 7 bases are shared with TRBD1. With 4 bases clipped from V and 8 bases from J, the junction kept 8 bases outside the gene matches. The germline gives CDR1 MGHRA, CDR2 YSYEKL. CDR3 length: 14 amino acids. CDR3 in amino acids: CASSPRQGVKPQHF. CDR3 in DNA: TGCGCCAGCAGCCCGAGACAGGGAGTTAAGCCCCAGCATTTT.

This clonotype was seen at least ten times. The rearrangement uses TRBV9 and TRBJ2-2, with D maybe TRBD2 (5 bases). The V end lost 3 bases, the J end lost 3 bases, and 18 bases lay between the germline ends. The CDR3 is 17 amino acids. The germline V gene encodes CDR1 SGDLS and CDR2 YYNGEE. CDR3 loop: CASSGGRTQTYTGELFF. DNA for the CDR3: TGTGCCAGCAGCGGTGGTCGGACTCAGACTTACACCGGGGAGCTGTTTTTT.

A note on this clonotype: A read error may explain this, as a much larger clone is one base away. V is TRBV20-1 and J is TRBJ2-7; TRBD1 matches 8 bases. This CDR3 has 15 residues. Per the germline V gene, CDR1 is DFQATT and CDR2 is SNEGSKA (reference sequence). CDR3 sequence (DNA): TGCAGTGCTAGCGGGATCACAGGGGGTTCCTACGGGCAGTACTTC. This encodes CSASGITGGSYGQYF.